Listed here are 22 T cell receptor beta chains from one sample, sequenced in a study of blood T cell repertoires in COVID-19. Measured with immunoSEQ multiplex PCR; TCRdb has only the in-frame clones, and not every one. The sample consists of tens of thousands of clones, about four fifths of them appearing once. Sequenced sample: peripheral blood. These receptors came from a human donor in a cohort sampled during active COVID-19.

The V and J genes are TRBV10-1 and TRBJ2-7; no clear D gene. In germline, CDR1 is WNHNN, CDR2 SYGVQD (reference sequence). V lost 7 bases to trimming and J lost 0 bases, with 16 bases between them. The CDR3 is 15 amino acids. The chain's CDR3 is CASTARQVHSYEQYF. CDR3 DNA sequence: TGCGCCAGCACCGCCAGGCAGGTGCACTCCTACGAGCAGTACTTC.

In nucleotides, the CDR3 is TGCGCCAGCAGCCGTGGGGGGAGCTCTGGGGCCAACGTCCTGACTTTC. Amino acid sequence: CASSRGGSSGANVLTF. V and J are TRBV5-1 and TRBJ2-6; perhaps TRBD2 as D (6 bases). Germline values: CDR1 SGHRS, CDR2 YFSETQ. V was trimmed by 4 bases and J by 0 bases, leaving 11 bases between them. The CDR3 has 16 amino acids.

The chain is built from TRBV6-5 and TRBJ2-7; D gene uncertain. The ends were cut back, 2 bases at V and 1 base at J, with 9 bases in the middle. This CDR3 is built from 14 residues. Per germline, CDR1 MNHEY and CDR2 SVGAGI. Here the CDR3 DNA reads TGTGCCAGCAGTTACGTGGCAGGATCCTACGAGCAGTACTTC. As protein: CASSYVAGSYEQYF.

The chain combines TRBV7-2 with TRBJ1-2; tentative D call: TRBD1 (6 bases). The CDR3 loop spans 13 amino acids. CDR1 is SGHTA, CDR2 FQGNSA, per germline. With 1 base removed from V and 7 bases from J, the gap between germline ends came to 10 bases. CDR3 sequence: CASSLGTERGYTF. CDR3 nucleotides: TGTGCCAGCAGCTTAGGGACAGAGCGTGGCTACACCTTC.

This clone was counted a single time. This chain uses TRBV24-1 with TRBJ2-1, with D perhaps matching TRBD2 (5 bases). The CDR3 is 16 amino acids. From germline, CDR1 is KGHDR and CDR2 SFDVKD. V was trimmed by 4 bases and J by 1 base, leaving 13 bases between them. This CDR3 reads CATSDAVGGSYNEQFF. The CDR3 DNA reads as TGTGCCACCAGTGACGCGGTAGGCGGGTCCTACAATGAGCAGTTCTTC.

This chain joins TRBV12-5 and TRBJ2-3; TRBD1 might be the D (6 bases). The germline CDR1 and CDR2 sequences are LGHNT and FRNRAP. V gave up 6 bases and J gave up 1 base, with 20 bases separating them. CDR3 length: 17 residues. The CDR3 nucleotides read TGTGCTAGTGGCCAAGCGAAGGGGGAATTTGGCACAGATACGCAGTATTTT. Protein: CASGQAKGEFGTDTQYF.

Written as DNA, the CDR3 is TGCGCCAGCAGAGAGAGGAACACTGAAGCTTTCTTT. Translating gives CASRERNTEAFF. This sequence joins TRBV5-1 and TRBJ1-1; the D is unclear. There are 12 residues in the CDR3. CDR1 and CDR2 (germline): SGHRS, YFSETQ. Trimming pared 5 bases from V and 1 base from J, leaving 6 bases between. The variable domain in full, with the rest retrieved from reference TRBV5-1 and TRBJ1-1, is KAGVTQTPRYLIKTRGQQVTLSCSPISGHRSVSWYQQTPGQGLQFLFEYFSETQRNKGNFPGRFSGRQFSNSRSEMNVSTLELGDSALYLCASRERNTEAFFGQGTRLTVV.

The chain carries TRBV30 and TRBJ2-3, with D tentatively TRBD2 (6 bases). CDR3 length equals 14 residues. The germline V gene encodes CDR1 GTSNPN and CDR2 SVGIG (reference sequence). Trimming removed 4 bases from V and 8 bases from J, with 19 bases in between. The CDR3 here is CAWTPGGGPGTQYF. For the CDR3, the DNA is TGTGCCTGGACCCCTGGGGGAGGACCTGGTACGCAGTATTTT. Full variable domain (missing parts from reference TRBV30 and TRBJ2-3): SQTIHQWPATLVQPVGSPLSLECTVEGTSNPNLYWYRQAAGRGLQLLFYSVGIGQISSEVPQNLSASRPQDRQFILSSKKLLLSDSGFYLCAWTPGGGPGTQYFGPGTRLTVL.

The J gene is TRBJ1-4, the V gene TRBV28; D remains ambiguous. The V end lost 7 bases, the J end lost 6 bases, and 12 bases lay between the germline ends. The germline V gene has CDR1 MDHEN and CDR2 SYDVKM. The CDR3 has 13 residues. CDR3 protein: CASTIRLDEKLFF. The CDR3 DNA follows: TGTGCCAGCACCATCAGACTCGATGAAAAACTGTTTTTT.

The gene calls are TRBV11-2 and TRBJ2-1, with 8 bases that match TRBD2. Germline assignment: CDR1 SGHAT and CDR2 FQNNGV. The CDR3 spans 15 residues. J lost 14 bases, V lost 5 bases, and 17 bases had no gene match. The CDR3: CASSRAGTRWRDKFF. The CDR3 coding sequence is TGTGCCAGCAGCCGGGCCGGGACTAGATGGAGAGATAAGTTCTTC.

DNA of the CDR3: TGTGCCAGCCGCGACCCGGGACAGGGACGGAGCTCTGGAAACACCATATATTTT. It specifies CASRDPGQGRSSGNTIYF. The chain recombines TRBV28 with TRBJ1-3, with 9 bases matching TRBD1. This CDR3 is 18 amino acids long. Germline loops: CDR1 MDHEN, CDR2 SYDVKM. J lost 0 bases, V lost 8 bases, and 14 bases had no gene match.

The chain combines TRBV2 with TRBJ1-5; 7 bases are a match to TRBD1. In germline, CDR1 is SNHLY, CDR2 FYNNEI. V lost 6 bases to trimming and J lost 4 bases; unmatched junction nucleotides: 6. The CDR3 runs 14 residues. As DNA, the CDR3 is TGTGCCAGCAGCGGGGGACAGCCAAATCAGCCCCAGCATTTT. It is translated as CASSGGQPNQPQHF.

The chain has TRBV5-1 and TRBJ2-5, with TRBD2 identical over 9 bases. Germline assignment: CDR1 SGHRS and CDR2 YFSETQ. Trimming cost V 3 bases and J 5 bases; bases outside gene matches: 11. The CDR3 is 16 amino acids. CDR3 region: CASSSLTAGGYETQYF. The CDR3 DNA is TGCGCCAGCAGCTCGCTGACTGCGGGAGGGTATGAGACCCAGTACTTC. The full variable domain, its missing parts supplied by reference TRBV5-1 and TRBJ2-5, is KAGVTQTPRYLIKTRGQQVTLSCSPISGHRSVSWYQQTPGQGLQFLFEYFSETQRNKGNFPGRFSGRQFSNSRSEMNVSTLELGDSALYLCASSSLTAGGYETQYFGPGTRLLVL.

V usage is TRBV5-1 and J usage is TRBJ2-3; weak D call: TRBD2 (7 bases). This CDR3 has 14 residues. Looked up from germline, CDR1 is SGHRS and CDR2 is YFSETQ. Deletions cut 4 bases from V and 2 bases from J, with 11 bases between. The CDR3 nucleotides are TGCGCCAGCAGCAGAGGGGGGGACACAGATACGCAGTATTTT. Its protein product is CASSRGGDTDTQYF.

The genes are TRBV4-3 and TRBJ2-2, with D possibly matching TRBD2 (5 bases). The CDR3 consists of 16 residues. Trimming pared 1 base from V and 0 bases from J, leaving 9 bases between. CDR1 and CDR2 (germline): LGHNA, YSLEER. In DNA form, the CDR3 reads TGCGCCAGCAGCCAAGTGGGAGCAGCGAACACCGGGGAGCTGTTTTTT. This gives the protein CASSQVGAANTGELFF.

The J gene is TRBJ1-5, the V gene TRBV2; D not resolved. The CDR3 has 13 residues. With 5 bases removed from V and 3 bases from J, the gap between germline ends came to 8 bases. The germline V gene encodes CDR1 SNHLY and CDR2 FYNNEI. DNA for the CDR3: TGTGCCAGCAGTACCGGGATCAATCAGCCCCAGCATTTT. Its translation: CASSTGINQPQHF.

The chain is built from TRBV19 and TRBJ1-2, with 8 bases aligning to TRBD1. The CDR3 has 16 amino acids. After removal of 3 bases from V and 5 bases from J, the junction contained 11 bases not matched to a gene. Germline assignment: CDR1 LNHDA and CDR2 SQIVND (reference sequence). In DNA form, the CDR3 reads TGTGCCAGTAGTATGCAGACAGGGGCGTTAGAGTATGGCTACACCTTC. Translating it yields CASSMQTGALEYGYTF.

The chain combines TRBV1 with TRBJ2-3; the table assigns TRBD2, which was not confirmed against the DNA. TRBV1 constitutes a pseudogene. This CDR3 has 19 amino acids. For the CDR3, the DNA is TGCACCAGCAGCCAAGATCCCCATAGCGGGAGGGCCCGCACAGATACGCAGTATTTT. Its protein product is CTSSQDPHSGRARTDTQYF.

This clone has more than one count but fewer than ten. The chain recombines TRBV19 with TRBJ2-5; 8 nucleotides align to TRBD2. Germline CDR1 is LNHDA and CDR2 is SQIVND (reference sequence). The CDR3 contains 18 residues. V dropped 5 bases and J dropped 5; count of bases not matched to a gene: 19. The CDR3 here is CASSSLWGGLASGETQYF. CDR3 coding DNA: TGTGCCAGTAGTTCGCTTTGGGGAGGACTAGCTTCGGGGGAGACCCAGTACTTC.

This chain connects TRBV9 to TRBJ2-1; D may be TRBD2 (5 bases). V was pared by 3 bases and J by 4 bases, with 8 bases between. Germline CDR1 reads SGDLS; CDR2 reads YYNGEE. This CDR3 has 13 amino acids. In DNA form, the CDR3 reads TGTGCCAGCAGCGAGAGCGGATACAATGAGCAGTTCTTC. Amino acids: CASSESGYNEQFF.

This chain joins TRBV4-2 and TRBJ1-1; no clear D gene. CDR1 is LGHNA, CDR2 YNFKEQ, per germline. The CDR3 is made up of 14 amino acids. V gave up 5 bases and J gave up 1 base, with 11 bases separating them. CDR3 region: CASSKRTENTEAFF. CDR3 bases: TGTGCCAGCAGCAAACGCACAGAGAACACTGAAGCTTTCTTT.

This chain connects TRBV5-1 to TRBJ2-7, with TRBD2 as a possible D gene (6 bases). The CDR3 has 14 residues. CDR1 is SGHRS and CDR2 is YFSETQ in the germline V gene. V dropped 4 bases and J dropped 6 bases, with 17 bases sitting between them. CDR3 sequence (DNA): TGCGCCAGCAGCCAGGATTTCGGAGGGCTCGAGCAGTACTTC. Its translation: CASSQDFGGLEQYF.